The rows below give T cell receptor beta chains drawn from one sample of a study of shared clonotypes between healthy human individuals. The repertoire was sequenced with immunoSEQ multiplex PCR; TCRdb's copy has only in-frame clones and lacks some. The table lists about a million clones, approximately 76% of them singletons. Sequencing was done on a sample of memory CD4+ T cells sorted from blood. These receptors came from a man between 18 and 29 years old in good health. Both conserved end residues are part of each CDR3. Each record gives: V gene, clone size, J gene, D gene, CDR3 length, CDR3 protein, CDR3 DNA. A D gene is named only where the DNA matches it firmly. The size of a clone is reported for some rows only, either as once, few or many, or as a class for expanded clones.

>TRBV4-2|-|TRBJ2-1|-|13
CASSQDEGREQFF
TGTGCCAGCAGCCAAGACGAGGGGCGTGAGCAGTTCTTC
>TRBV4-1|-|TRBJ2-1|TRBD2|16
CASSQVGLAGVGEQFF
TGCGCCAGCAGCCAAGTGGGACTAGCGGGAGTAGGCGAGCAGTTCTTC
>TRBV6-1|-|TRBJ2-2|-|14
CASTMTVSTGELFF
TGTGCCAGCACTATGACAGTTTCAACCGGGGAGCTGTTTTTT
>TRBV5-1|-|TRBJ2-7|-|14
CASSLGPSAYEQYF
TGCGCCAGCAGCTTGGGCCCTAGTGCCTACGAGCAGTACTTC
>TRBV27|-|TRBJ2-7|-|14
CASSKFQRGGEQYF
TGTGCCAGCAGTAAGTTTCAGCGAGGGGGCGAGCAGTACTTC
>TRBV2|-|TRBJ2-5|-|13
CASKGRGSGTQYF
TGTGCCAGCAAGGGCAGGGGAAGTGGGACCCAGTACTTC
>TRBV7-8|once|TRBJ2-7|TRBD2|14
CASSSGLAGNEQYF
TGTGCCAGCAGCTCGGGACTAGCGGGAAACGAGCAGTACTTC
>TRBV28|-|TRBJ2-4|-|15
CASSFRGATKNIQYF
TGTGCCAGCAGTTTCCGGGGAGCAACCAAAAACATTCAGTACTTC
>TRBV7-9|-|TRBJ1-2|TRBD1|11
CASSGQDGYTF
TGTGCCAGCAGCGGACAGGATGGCTACACCTTC
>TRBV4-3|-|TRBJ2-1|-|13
CASSQGIIDEQFF
TGCGCCAGCAGCCAAGGGATCATCGATGAGCAGTTCTTC
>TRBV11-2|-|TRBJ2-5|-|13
CASSLWDKETQYF
TGTGCCAGCAGCCTTTGGGACAAAGAGACCCAGTACTTC